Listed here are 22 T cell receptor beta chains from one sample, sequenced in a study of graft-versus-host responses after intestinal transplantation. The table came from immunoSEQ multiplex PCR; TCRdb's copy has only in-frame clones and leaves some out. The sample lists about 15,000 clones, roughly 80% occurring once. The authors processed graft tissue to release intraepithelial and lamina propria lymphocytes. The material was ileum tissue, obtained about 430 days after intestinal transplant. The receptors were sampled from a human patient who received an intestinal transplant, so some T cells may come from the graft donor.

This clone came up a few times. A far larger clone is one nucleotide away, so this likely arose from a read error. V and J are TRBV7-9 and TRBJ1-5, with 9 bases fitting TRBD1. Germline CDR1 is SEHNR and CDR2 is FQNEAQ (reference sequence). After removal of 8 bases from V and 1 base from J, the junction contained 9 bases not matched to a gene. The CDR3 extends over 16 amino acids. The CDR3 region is CASCPGQGKSNQPQHF. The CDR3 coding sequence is TGTGCCAGCTGCCCGGGACAGGGTAAGAGCAATCAGCCCCAGCATTTT.

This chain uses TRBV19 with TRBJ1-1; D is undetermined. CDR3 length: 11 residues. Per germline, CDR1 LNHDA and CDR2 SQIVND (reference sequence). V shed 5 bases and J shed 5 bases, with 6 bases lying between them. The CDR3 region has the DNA TGTGCCAGTAGTGGATGGACTGAAGCTTTCTTT. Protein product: CASSGWTEAFF.

The CDR3 here is CASSYSGTPEAFF. In DNA, the CDR3 is TGTGCCAGCAGTTATAGTGGGACCCCTGAAGCTTTCTTT. This chain links TRBV6-1 with TRBJ1-1; a weak D match, TRBD1 (5 bases). Per the germline V gene, CDR1 is MNHNS and CDR2 is SASEGT. V dropped 5 bases and J dropped 6 bases, with 13 bases sitting between them. This CDR3 has 13 amino acids.

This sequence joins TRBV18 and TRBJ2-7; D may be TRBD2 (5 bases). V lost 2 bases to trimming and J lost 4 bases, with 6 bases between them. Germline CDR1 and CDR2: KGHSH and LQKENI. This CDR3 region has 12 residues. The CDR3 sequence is CASSPTGYEQYF. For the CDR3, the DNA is TGTGCCAGCTCACCAACGGGGTACGAGCAGTACTTC.

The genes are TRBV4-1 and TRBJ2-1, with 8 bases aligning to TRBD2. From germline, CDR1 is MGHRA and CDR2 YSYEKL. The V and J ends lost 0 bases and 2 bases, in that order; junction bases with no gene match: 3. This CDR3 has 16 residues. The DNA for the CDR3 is TGCGCCAGCAGCCAAGATAAGGGACTAGCCTACAATGAGCAGTTCTTC. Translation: CASSQDKGLAYNEQFF.

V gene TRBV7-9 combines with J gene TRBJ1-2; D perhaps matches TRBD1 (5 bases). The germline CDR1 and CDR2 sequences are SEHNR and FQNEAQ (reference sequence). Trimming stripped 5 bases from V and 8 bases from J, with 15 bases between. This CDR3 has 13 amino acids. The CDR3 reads CASSTVGVGGYTF. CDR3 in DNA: TGTGCCAGCAGCACGGTGGGGGTAGGAGGCTACACCTTC.

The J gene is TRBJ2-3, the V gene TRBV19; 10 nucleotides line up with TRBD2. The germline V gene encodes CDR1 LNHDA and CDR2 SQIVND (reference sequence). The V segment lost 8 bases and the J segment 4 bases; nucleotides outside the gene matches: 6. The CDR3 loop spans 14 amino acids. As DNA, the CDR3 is TGTGCCAGTGCTAGCGGGGGCGCACCAGATACGCAGTATTTT. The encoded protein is CASASGGAPDTQYF.

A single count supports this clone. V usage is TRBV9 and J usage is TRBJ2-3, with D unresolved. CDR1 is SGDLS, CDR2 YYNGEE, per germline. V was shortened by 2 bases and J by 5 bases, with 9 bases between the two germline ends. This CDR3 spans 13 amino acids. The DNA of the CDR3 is TGTGCCAGCAGCGTCGGCAATGAAGATACGCAGTATTTT. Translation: CASSVGNEDTQYF.

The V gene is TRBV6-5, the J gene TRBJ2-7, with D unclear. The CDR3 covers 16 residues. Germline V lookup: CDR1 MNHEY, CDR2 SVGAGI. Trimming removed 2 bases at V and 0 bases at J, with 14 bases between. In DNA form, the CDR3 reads TGTGCCAGCAGTTACACAAGCACTTGGAGCTCCTACGAGCAGTACTTC. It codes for CASSYTSTWSSYEQYF.

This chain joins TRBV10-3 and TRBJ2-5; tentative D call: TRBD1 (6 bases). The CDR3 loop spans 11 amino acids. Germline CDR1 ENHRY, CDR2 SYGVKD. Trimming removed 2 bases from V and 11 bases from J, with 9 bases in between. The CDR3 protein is CAISEEGEQYF. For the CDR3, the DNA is TGTGCCATCAGTGAGGAGGGGGAGCAGTACTTC.

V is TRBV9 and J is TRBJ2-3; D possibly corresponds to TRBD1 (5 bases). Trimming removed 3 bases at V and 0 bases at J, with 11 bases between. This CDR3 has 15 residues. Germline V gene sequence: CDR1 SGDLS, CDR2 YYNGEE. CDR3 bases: TGTGCCAGCAGCGCATACAGGACAAGCACAGATACGCAGTATTTT. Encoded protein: CASSAYRTSTDTQYF.

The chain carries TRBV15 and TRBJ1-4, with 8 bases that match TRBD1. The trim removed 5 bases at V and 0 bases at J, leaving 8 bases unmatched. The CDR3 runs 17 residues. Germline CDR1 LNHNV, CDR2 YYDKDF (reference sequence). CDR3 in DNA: TGTGCCACCAGCTCACAGGGGGGGATTGCAACTAATGAAAAACTGTTTTTT. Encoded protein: CATSSQGGIATNEKLFF.

DNA for the CDR3: TGTGCCAGCAGCCGAAGCGGGGGACCAGATACGCAGTATTTT. Amino acid sequence: CASSRSGGPDTQYF. The chain uses TRBV7-2 and TRBJ2-3, with TRBD2 matching 8 bases. This CDR3 region has 14 residues. Looked up from germline, CDR1 is SGHTA and CDR2 is FQGNSA. Germline trimming cut 5 bases from V and 4 bases from J; bases unmatched to any gene: 5.

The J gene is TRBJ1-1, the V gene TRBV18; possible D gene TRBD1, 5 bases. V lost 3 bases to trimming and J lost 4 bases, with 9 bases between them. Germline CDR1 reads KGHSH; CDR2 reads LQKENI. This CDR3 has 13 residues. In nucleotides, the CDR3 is TGTGCCAGCTCACCCCAGGGTAGCACTGAAGCTTTCTTT. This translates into CASSPQGSTEAFF.

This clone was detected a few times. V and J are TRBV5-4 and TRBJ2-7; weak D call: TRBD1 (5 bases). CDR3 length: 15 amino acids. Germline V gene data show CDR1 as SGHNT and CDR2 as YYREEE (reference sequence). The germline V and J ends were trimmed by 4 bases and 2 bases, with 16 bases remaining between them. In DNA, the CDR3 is TGTGCCAGCAGCCAGGCCGGACACCTAGCCTACGAGCAGTACTTC. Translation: CASSQAGHLAYEQYF.

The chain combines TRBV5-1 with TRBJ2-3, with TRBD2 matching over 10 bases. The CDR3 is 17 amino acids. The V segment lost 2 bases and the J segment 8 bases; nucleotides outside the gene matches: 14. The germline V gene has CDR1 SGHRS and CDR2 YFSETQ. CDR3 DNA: TGCGCCAGCAGCTTTTCCGGGACTAGCGCGCCCACCGGTACGCAGTATTTT. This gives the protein CASSFSGTSAPTGTQYF.

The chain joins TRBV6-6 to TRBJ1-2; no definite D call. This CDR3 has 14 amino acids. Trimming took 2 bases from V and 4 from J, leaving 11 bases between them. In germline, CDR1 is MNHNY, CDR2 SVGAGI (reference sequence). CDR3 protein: CASSYSTHVYGYTF. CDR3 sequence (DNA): TGTGCCAGCAGTTACAGTACACATGTCTATGGCTACACCTTC.

Here the CDR3 DNA reads TGTGCCAGTAGTATCGGTCCCGGGGGGGCTAAATTTTCACCCCTCCACTTT. As protein: CASSIGPGGAKFSPLHF. The V gene is TRBV19, the J gene TRBJ1-6, with TRBD1 as a possible D gene (6 bases). The V gene lost 3 bases and the J gene lost 9 bases, with 21 bases spanning the gap. CDR1 LNHDA and CDR2 SQIVND come from the germline V gene (reference sequence). The CDR3 loop spans 17 amino acids.

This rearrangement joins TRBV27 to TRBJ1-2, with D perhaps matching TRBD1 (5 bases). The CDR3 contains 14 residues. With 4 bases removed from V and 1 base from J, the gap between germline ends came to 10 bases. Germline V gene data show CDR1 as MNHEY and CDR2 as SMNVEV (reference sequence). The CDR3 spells CASSYRGSNYGYTF. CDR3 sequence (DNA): TGTGCCAGCAGTTATCGGGGGAGTAACTATGGCTACACCTTC.

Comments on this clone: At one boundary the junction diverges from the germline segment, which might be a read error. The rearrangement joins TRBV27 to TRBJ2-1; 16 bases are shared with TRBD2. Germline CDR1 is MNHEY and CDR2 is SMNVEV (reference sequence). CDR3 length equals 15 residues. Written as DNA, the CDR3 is TGTGCTAGCAGTCAGGGACTAGCGGGAGGGAATGAGCAGTTCTTC. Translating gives CASSQGLAGGNEQFF.

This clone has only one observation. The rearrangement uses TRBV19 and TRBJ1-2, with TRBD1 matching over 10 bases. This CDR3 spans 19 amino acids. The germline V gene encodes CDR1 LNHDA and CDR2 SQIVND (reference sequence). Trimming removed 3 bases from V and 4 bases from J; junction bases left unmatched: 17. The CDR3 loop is CASSIPDRGLEDWFYGYTF. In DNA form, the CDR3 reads TGTGCCAGTAGTATCCCCGACAGGGGGCTTGAGGATTGGTTCTATGGCTACACCTTC.

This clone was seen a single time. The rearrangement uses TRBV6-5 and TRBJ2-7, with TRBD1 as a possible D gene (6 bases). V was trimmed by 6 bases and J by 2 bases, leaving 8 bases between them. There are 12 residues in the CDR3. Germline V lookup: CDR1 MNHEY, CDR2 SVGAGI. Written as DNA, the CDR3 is TGTGCCAGCAGCGACAGGACCTACGAGCAGTACTTC. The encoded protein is CASSDRTYEQYF.